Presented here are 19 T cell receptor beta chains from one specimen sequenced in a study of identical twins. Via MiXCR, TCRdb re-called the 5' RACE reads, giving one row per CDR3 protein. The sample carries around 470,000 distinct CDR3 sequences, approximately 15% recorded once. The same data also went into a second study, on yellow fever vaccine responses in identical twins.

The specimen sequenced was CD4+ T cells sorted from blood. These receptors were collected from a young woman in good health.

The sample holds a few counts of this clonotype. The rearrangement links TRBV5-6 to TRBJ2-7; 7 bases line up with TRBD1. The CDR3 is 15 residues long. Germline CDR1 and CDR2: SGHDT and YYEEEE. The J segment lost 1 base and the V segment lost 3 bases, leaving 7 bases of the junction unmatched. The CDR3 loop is CASSSTGLKSYEQYF. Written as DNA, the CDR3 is TGTGCCAGCAGCTCGACAGGGCTTAAGTCCTACGAGCAGTACTTC.

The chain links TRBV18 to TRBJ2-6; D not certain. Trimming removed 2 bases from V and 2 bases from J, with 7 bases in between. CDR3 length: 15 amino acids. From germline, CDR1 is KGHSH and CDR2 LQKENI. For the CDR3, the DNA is TGTGCCAGCTCACCAGTGGGTACTGGGGCCAACGTCCTGACTTTC. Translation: CASSPVGTGANVLTF. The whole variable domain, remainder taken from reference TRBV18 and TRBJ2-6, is NAGVMQNPRHLVRRRGQEARLRCSPMKGHSHVYWYRQLPEEGLKFMVYLQKENIIDESGMPKERFSAEFPKEGPSILRIQQVVRGDSAAYFCASSPVGTGANVLTFGAGSRLTVL.

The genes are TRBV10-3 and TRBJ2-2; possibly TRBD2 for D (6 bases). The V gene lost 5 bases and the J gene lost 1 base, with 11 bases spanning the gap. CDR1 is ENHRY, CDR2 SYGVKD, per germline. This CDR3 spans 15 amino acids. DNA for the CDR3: TGTGCCATCAGTACGGGACTCCAGAACACCGGGGAGCTGTTTTTT. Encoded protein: CAISTGLQNTGELFF.

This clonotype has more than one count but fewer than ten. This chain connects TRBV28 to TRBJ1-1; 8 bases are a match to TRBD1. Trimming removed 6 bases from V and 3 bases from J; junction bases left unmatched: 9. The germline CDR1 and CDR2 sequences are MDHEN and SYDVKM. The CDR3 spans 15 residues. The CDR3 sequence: CASRLTGALDTEAFF. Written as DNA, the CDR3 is TGTGCCAGCAGACTGACAGGGGCGTTGGACACTGAAGCTTTCTTT. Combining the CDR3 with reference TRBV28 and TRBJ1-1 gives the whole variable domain DVKVTQSSRYLVKRTGEKVFLECVQDMDHENMFWYRQDPGLGLRLIYFSYDVKMKEKGDIPEGYSVSREKKERFSLILESASTNQTSMYLCASRLTGALDTEAFFGQGTRLTVV.

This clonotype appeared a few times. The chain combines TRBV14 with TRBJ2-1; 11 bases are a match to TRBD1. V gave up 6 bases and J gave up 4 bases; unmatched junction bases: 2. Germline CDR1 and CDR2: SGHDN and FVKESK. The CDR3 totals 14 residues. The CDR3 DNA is TGTGCCAGCAGGGACAGGGGGCGATACAATGAGCAGTTCTTC. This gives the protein CASRDRGRYNEQFF.

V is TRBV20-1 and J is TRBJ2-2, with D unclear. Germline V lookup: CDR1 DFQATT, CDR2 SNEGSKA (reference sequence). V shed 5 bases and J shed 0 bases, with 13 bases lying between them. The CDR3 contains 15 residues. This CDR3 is CSAQSRRPNTGELFF. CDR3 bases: TGCAGTGCTCAATCGCGACGTCCGAACACCGGGGAGCTGTTTTTT.

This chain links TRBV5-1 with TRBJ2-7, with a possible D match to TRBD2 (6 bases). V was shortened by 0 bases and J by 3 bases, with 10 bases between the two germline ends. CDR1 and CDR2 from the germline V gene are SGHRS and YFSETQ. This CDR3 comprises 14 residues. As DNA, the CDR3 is TGCGCCAGCAGCTTGGCCATGCGGGGCTACGAGCAGTACTTC. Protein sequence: CASSLAMRGYEQYF.

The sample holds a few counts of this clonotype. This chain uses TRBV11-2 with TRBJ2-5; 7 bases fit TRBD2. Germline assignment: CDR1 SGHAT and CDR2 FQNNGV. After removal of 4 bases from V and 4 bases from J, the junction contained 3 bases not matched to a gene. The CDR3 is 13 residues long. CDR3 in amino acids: CASSSWEGETQYF. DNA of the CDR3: TGTGCCAGCAGCTCCTGGGAGGGAGAGACCCAGTACTTC. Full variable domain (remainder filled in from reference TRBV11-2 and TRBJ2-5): EAGVAQSPRYKIIEKRQSVAFWCNPISGHATLYWYQQILGQGPKLLIQFQNNGVVDDSQLPKDRFSAERLKGVDSTLKIQPAKLEDSAVYLCASSSWEGETQYFGPGTRLLVL.

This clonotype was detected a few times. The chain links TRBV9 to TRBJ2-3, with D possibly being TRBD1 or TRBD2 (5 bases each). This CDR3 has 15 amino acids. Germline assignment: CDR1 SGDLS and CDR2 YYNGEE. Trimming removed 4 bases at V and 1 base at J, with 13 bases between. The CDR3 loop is CASSTIVGGTDTQYF. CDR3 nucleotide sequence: TGTGCCAGCAGCACGATCGTGGGGGGCACAGATACGCAGTATTTT. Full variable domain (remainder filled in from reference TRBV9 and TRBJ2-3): DSGVTQTPKHLITATGQRVTLRCSPRSGDLSVYWYQQSLDQGLQFLIQYYNGEERAKGNILERFSAQQFPDLHSELNLSSLELGDSALYFCASSTIVGGTDTQYFGPGTRLTVL.

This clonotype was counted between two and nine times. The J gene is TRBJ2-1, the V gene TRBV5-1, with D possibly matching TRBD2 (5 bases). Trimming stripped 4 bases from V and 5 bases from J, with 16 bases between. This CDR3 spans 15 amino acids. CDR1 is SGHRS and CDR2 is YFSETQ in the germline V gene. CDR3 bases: TGCGCCAGCAGCCCCAGCCTTAGCGCCCACAATGAGCAGTTCTTC. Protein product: CASSPSLSAHNEQFF.

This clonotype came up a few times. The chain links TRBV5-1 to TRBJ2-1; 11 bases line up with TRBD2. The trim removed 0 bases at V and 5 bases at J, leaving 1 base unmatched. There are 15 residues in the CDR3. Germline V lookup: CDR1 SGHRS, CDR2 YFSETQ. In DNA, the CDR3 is TGCGCCAGCAGCTTGGTAGCGGGAGGGGACAATGAGCAGTTCTTC. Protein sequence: CASSLVAGGDNEQFF.

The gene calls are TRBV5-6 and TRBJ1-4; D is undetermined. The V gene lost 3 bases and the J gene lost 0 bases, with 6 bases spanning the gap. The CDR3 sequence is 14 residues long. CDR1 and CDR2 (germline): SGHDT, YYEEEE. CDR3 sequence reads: CASSSAATNEKLFF. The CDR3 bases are TGTGCCAGCAGCTCAGCCGCAACTAATGAAAAACTGTTTTTT.

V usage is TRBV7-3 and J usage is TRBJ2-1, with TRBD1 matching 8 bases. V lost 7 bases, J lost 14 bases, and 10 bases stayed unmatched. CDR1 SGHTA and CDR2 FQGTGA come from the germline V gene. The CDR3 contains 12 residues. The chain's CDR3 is CASNVPGQEKFF. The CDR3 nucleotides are TGTGCCAGCAACGTACCGGGACAGGAGAAGTTCTTC.

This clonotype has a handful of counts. CDR3 DNA sequence: TGTGCCAGCAAAGACTCTTCCTACAATGAGCAGTTCTTC. It is translated as CASKDSSYNEQFF. The V call is TRBV12-3 or TRBV12-4, the J call TRBJ2-1; D is ambiguous. V was pared by 7 bases and J by 1 base, with 8 bases between. The CDR3 consists of 13 residues.

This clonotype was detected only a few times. The chain's CDR3 is CSVSGEGNNQPQHF. CDR3 DNA sequence: TGCAGCGTCTCAGGGGAGGGAAACAATCAGCCCCAGCATTTT. The rearrangement uses TRBV29-1 and TRBJ1-5; the D gene is possibly TRBD1 (6 bases). Trimming cost V 6 bases and J 3 bases, with 15 bases left between them. The CDR3 is made up of 14 amino acids. Germline V CDR1 and CDR2: SQVTM, ANQGSEA. Complete variable domain (other parts from reference TRBV29-1 and TRBJ1-5): SAVISQKPSRDICQRGTSLTIQCQVDSQVTMMFWYRQQPGQSLTLIATANQGSEATYESGFVIDKFPISRPNLTFSTLTVSNMSPEDSSIYLCSVSGEGNNQPQHFGDGTRLSIL.

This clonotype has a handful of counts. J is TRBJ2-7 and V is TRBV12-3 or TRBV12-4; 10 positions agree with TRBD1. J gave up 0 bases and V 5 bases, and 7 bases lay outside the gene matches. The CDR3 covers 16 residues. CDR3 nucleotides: TGTGCCAGCAGTCGACAGGGGGCAAAGAGCTCCTACGAGCAGTACTTC. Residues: CASSRQGAKSSYEQYF.

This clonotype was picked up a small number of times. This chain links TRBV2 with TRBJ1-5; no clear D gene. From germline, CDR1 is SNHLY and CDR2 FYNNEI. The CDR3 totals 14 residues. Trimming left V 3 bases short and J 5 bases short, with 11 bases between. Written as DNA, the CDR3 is TGTGCCAGCAGTGACTTGGTGGAGGATCAGCCCCAGCATTTT. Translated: CASSDLVEDQPQHF.

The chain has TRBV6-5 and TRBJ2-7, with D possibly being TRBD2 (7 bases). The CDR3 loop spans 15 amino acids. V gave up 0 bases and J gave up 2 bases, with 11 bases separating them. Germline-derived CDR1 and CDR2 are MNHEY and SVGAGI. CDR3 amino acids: CASSYSAGDTYEQYF. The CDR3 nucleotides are TGTGCCAGCAGTTACTCGGCGGGGGACACCTACGAGCAGTACTTC.

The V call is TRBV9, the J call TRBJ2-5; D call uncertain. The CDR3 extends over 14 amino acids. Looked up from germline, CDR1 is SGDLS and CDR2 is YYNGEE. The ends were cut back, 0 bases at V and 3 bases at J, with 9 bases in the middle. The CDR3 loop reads CASSVEGGKETQYF. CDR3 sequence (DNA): TGTGCCAGCAGCGTAGAGGGTGGGAAAGAGACCCAGTACTTC.